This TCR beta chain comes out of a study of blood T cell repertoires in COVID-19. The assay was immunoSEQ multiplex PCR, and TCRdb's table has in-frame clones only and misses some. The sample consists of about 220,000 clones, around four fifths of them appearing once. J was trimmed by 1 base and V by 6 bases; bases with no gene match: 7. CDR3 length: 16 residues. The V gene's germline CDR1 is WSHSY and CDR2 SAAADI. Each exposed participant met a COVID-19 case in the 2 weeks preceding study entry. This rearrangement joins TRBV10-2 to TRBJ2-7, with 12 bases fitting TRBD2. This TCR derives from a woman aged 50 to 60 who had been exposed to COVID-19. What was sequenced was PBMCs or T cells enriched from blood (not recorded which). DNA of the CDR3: TGCGCCAGCAGCTATTGGACTAGCGGGAATTCCTACGAGCAGTACTTC. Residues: CASSYWTSGNSYEQYF.